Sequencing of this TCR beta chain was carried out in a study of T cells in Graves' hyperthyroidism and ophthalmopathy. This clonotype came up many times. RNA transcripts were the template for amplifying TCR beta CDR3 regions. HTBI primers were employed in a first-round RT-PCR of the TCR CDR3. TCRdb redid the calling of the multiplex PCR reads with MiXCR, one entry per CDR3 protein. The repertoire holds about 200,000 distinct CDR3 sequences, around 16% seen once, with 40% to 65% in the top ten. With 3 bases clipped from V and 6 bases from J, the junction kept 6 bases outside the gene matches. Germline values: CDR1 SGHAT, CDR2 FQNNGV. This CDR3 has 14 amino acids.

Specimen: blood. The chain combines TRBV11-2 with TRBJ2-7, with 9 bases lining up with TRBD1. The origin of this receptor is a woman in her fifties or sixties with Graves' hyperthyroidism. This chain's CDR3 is CASSFPGQGSEQYF. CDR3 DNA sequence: TGTGCCAGCAGCTTTCCGGGACAGGGATCCGAGCAGTACTTC.